A single sample is the source of the 26 T cell receptor beta chains below, sequenced in a study of radiation and T cells in renal cell carcinoma. Sequenced by immunoSEQ multiplex PCR; TCRdb stores in-frame clones only, minus some. The sample holds approximately 90,000 clones, around four fifths seen once. Time point meaning: blood 4 weeks post-SBRT, at nephrectomy. The treatment here: 15 Gy SBRT to primary tumor, nephrectomy 4 weeks later. Sequenced material: blood, taken from a patient whose treatment included radiotherapy and nephrectomy. Source of these receptors: a man aged 50-60 years with renal cell carcinoma.

This chain links TRBV18 with TRBJ1-3; D is undetermined. This CDR3 comprises 15 residues. The V end was cut by 0 bases, the J end by 0 bases, with 6 bases between. Germline V gene data show CDR1 as KGHSH and CDR2 as LQKENI. The chain's CDR3 is CASSPPDTSGNTIYF. The CDR3, as DNA: TGTGCCAGCTCACCACCCGACACCTCTGGAAACACCATATATTTT.

The rearrangement links TRBV9 to TRBJ2-7; 12 bases align to TRBD2. CDR1 is SGDLS and CDR2 is YYNGEE in the germline V gene. Trimming cost V 3 bases and J 7 bases; bases outside gene matches: 5. This CDR3 is built from 14 residues. The CDR3 DNA reads TGTGCCAGCAGCGGGGGACTAGCGGGTGCTGAGCAGTACTTC. Amino acids: CASSGGLAGAEQYF.

The genes are TRBV7-8 and TRBJ2-1; 7 positions match TRBD2. CDR3 length: 16 residues. Germline V gene data show CDR1 as SGHVS and CDR2 as FQNEAQ. The ends lost 1 base at V and 1 base at J; junction bases unmatched: 4. The CDR3 here is CASSLDAGASYNEQFF. In DNA, the CDR3 is TGTGCCAGCAGCTTAGATGCGGGAGCGTCCTACAATGAGCAGTTCTTC.

This chain links TRBV19 with TRBJ2-7; D is ambiguous. With 5 bases removed from V and 2 bases from J, the gap between germline ends came to 10 bases. The germline gives CDR1 LNHDA, CDR2 SQIVND (reference sequence). The CDR3 consists of 13 residues. The CDR3 reads CASSPRSAYEQYF. In DNA, the CDR3 is TGTGCCAGTAGTCCTCGGTCCGCCTACGAGCAGTACTTC.

J is TRBJ2-2 and V is TRBV15; maybe TRBD2 (6 bases). V shed 0 bases and J shed 9 bases, with 17 bases lying between them. This CDR3 has 16 residues. The germline gives CDR1 LNHNV, CDR2 YYDKDF (reference sequence). CDR3 coding DNA: TGTGCCACCAGCAGAGATTCGGGGGTAGTTGCTCGGGAGCTGTTTTTT. It encodes CATSRDSGVVARELFF.

V is TRBV2 and J is TRBJ2-7; D gene ambiguous. CDR1 is SNHLY, CDR2 FYNNEI, per germline. The CDR3 is made up of 13 amino acids. The V end lost 3 bases, the J end lost 5 bases, and 11 bases lay between the germline ends. Written as DNA, the CDR3 is TGTGCCAGCAGTGATGGCTATCTTCACGAGCAGTACTTC. This sequence encodes CASSDGYLHEQYF. Supplemented by reference TRBV2 and TRBJ2-7, the full variable domain reads EPEVTQTPSHQVTQMGQEVILRCVPISNHLYFYWYRQILGQKVEFLVSFYNNEISEKSEIFDDQFSVERPDGSNFTLKIRSTKLEDSAMYFCASSDGYLHEQYFGPGTRLTVT.

This clone was picked up many times. The chain carries TRBV6-5 and TRBJ2-1; D possibly matches TRBD1 or TRBD2 (6 bases each). The CDR3 runs 15 residues. V was trimmed by 5 bases and J by 4 bases, leaving 15 bases between them. Germline CDR1 MNHEY, CDR2 SVGAGI. CDR3 coding DNA: TGTGCCAGCAGTCCCCCGGGGGCCCAGTACAATGAGCAGTTCTTC. As protein: CASSPPGAQYNEQFF.

In this sample, this clone turned up once. The V call is TRBV2, the J call TRBJ2-5; D not certain. V was shortened by 3 bases and J by 5 bases, with 13 bases between the two germline ends. The length of the CDR3 is 14 residues. CDR1 SNHLY and CDR2 FYNNEI come from the germline V gene. The CDR3 sequence: CASSERTGGETQYF. Written as DNA, the CDR3 is TGTGCCAGCAGTGAGAGGACGGGTGGCGAGACCCAGTACTTC.

This chain joins TRBV5-5 and TRBJ2-1; 10 bases line up with TRBD2. Trimming removed 1 base from V and 9 bases from J; junction bases left unmatched: 7. The CDR3 consists of 15 residues. Germline assignment: CDR1 SGHKS and CDR2 YYEKEE (reference sequence). The CDR3 DNA reads TGTGCCAGCAGCTTGCTAGCGGGAGAGGGTTTTGAGCAGTTCTTC. It translates to CASSLLAGEGFEQFF.

A note on this clone: Different DNA sequences within this sample yield the same CDR3. The chain carries TRBV5-1 and TRBJ1-1; D call uncertain. The CDR3 loop spans 13 amino acids. Germline CDR1 is SGHRS and CDR2 is YFSETQ. Trimming removed 4 bases at V and 0 bases at J, with 7 bases between. The CDR3 bases are TGCGCCAGCAGCCCAATAGTGAACACTGAAGCTTTCTTT. Amino acid sequence: CASSPIVNTEAFF.

The chain combines TRBV14 with TRBJ2-1, with TRBD2 as a possible D gene (5 bases). V lost 0 bases, J lost 8 bases, and 17 bases lay in between. Looked up from germline, CDR1 is SGHDN and CDR2 is FVKESK. This CDR3 is built from 16 residues. CDR3 in amino acids: CASSQDLRSGFDEQFF. In nucleotides, the CDR3 is TGTGCCAGCAGCCAAGACCTCCGGTCGGGGTTCGATGAGCAGTTCTTC.

The V and J genes are TRBV9 and TRBJ2-3, with D perhaps matching TRBD1 (6 bases). This CDR3 region has 15 residues. Trimming took 0 bases from V and 3 from J, leaving 11 bases between them. Per the germline V gene, CDR1 is SGDLS and CDR2 is YYNGEE. The CDR3 sequence: CASSVDSRGTDTQYF. CDR3 sequence (DNA): TGTGCCAGCAGCGTAGATTCAAGGGGGACAGATACGCAGTATTTT. Full variable domain (rest looked up from reference TRBV9 and TRBJ2-3): DSGVTQTPKHLITATGQRVTLRCSPRSGDLSVYWYQQSLDQGLQFLIQYYNGEERAKGNILERFSAQQFPDLHSELNLSSLELGDSALYFCASSVDSRGTDTQYFGPGTRLTVL.

V gene TRBV6-1 combines with J gene TRBJ2-7; no clear D gene. This CDR3 comprises 11 residues. Trimming took off 6 bases at V and 4 bases at J, with 7 bases between the two ends. Germline assignment: CDR1 MNHNS and CDR2 SASEGT. The chain's CDR3 is CASREMYEQYF. The CDR3 region has the DNA TGTGCCAGCAGGGAAATGTACGAGCAGTACTTC.

The chain uses TRBV10-3 and TRBJ2-7; a weak D match, TRBD2 (6 bases). Germline lookup yields CDR1 ENHRY and CDR2 SYGVKD. This CDR3 is built from 13 residues. CDR3 protein: CAEGPNVDYEQYF. CDR3 sequence (DNA): TGTGCGGAGGGGCCCAACGTCGACTACGAGCAGTACTTC.

The chain carries TRBV10-1 and TRBJ2-7, with TRBD1 identical over 8 bases. Germline CDR1 WNHNN, CDR2 SYGVQD (reference sequence). The CDR3 has 14 residues. Unmatched junction bases numbered 8, after V lost 4 bases and J lost 6 bases. CDR3 sequence (DNA): TGCGCCAGCAGTGGGGGGACAGGAGCGGCCGAGCAGTACTTC. Encoded protein: CASSGGTGAAEQYF.

The gene calls are TRBV5-4 and TRBJ2-3, with 7 positions matching TRBD2. V shed 0 bases and J 2 bases; nucleotides not matched to a gene: 6. The CDR3 spans 16 residues. Germline loops: CDR1 SGHNT, CDR2 YYREEE (reference sequence). The chain's CDR3 is CASSLGASGSTDTQYF. The CDR3 region has the DNA TGTGCCAGCAGCTTGGGGGCTAGCGGCTCCACAGATACGCAGTATTTT.

The chain couples TRBV5-1 to TRBJ2-1; D might be TRBD1 (6 bases). V shed 4 bases and J shed 6 bases, with 14 bases lying between them. Germline CDR1 and CDR2: SGHRS and YFSETQ. The CDR3 length is 14 residues. CDR3 in amino acids: CASSVTGMVNEQFF. The CDR3 DNA reads TGCGCCAGCAGCGTAACAGGGATGGTCAATGAGCAGTTCTTC.

V gene TRBV6-6 combines with J gene TRBJ1-1; no clear D. There are 13 residues in the CDR3. The V gene's germline CDR1 is MNHNY and CDR2 SVGAGI (reference sequence). Trimming pared 6 bases from V and 1 base from J, leaving 9 bases between. CDR3 amino acids: CASSSTENTEAFF. CDR3 nucleotide sequence: TGTGCCAGCAGCAGCACAGAGAACACTGAAGCTTTCTTT.

The chain is built from TRBV18 and TRBJ2-2; 7 bases agree with TRBD1. With V trimmed by 0 bases and J by 8 bases, 9 bases remained unmatched. This CDR3 region has 16 residues. Per germline, CDR1 KGHSH and CDR2 LQKENI. DNA for the CDR3: TGTGCCAGCTCACCACCGGGACAGAATGTCGGTGGGGAGCTGTTTTTT. Translated: CASSPPGQNVGGELFF.

The V and J genes are TRBV19 and TRBJ2-7; D possibly corresponds to TRBD1 (5 bases). The CDR3 contains 15 residues. Germline V CDR1 and CDR2: LNHDA, SQIVND (reference sequence). Trimming took off 6 bases at V and 0 bases at J, with 15 bases between the two ends. The CDR3 loop is CASSPPSTASYEQYF. As DNA, the CDR3 is TGTGCCAGTAGCCCCCCTTCGACAGCCTCCTACGAGCAGTACTTC. The full variable domain, completed using reference TRBV19 and TRBJ2-7, is DGGITQSPKYLFRKEGQNVTLSCEQNLNHDAMYWYRQDPGQGLRLIYYSQIVNDFQKGDIAEGYSVSREKKESFPLTVTSAQKNPTAFYLCASSPPSTASYEQYFGPGTRLTVT.

The chain couples TRBV5-4 to TRBJ2-7; TRBD2 is a possible D gene (6 bases). V lost 3 bases and J 0 bases, leaving 13 bases between the germline ends. Per the germline V gene, CDR1 is SGHNT and CDR2 is YYREEE (reference sequence). The CDR3 has 15 residues. The CDR3 sequence: CASSSGTQGSYEQYF. The CDR3 bases are TGTGCCAGCAGCTCCGGGACTCAAGGCTCCTACGAGCAGTACTTC.

The chain uses TRBV5-1 and TRBJ1-4; the D is unclear. Germline values: CDR1 SGHRS, CDR2 YFSETQ. V was pared by 3 bases and J by 4 bases, with 13 bases between. CDR3 length: 15 residues. In DNA form, the CDR3 reads TGCGCCAGCAGCTCCGGGAGCCGCTTTAATGAAAAACTGTTTTTT. Its translation: CASSSGSRFNEKLFF.

CDR3 protein: CAWSGIAGASNEQFF. The CDR3 DNA sequence: TGTGCCTGGAGTGGGATAGCGGGAGCGTCCAATGAGCAGTTCTTC. The genes are TRBV30 and TRBJ2-1; the match to TRBD2 covers 9 bases. The J segment lost 6 bases and the V segment lost 1 base, leaving 7 bases of the junction unmatched. The CDR3 contains 15 residues. The V gene's germline CDR1 is GTSNPN and CDR2 SVGIG (reference sequence).

V and J are TRBV27 and TRBJ2-1; tentative D call: TRBD2 (7 bases). Germline V CDR1 and CDR2: MNHEY, SMNVEV (reference sequence). V was clipped by 6 bases and J by 7 bases, with 22 bases between them. The CDR3 sequence is 16 residues long. CDR3 bases: TGTGCCAGCAGCCGCGGGGGCGGCAGGGCTGGGAATGAGCAGTTCTTC. It encodes CASSRGGGRAGNEQFF.

This clone was seen a few times. The genes are TRBV5-1 and TRBJ2-7; no firm D call. The V gene lost 0 bases and the J gene lost 1 base, with 8 bases spanning the gap. Germline CDR1 SGHRS, CDR2 YFSETQ. The CDR3 contains 14 residues. The CDR3 nucleotides read TGCGCCAGCAGCTTGGAAGGGTTTTCCTACGAGCAGTACTTC. Its translation: CASSLEGFSYEQYF.

The chain recombines TRBV9 with TRBJ1-2; D unresolved. The CDR3 is made up of 13 amino acids. V lost 0 bases and J lost 1, with 4 bases in between. The germline gives CDR1 SGDLS, CDR2 YYNGEE. CDR3 sequence (DNA): TGTGCCAGCAGCGTAGCGGGTAACTATGGCTACACCTTC. Protein: CASSVAGNYGYTF.